This passage covers 20 T cell receptor beta chains from one sample sequenced in a study of T-cell memory formation after mild COVID-19 (dated by TCRdb to the early 2020s). Preparation of the library involved 5' RACE. Sequenced using an Illumina NovaSeq 6000. TCRdb passed the public sequencing reads through fastp at Q25 and MiXCR, retaining productive beta sequences. CDR3 protein sequences are deduplicated, and each keeps its most common genes and DNA. The sample table holds roughly 140,000 distinct CDR3 sequences, of which 11% to 15% were seen once. The top ten constitute around 28% of the sample. The sample taken for sequencing was PBMCs or a T cell subset sorted from them (not recorded which). These receptors all stem from an adult woman who had mild COVID-19 (a few samples of this study predate the infection). The sample titles of this study are shuffled in the database, so cell type and time point are left out; the donor was told from shared clones.

This rearrangement joins TRBV9 to TRBJ1-2; TRBD1 is a possible D gene (6 bases). Germline loops: CDR1 SGDLS, CDR2 YYNGEE. V lost 3 bases to trimming and J lost 4 bases, with 10 bases between them. This CDR3 spans 13 amino acids. CDR3 nucleotides: TGTGCCAGCAGCGGACAGGTGACCTATGGCTACACCTTC. It specifies CASSGQVTYGYTF.

V usage is TRBV20-1 and J usage is TRBJ1-2, with a possible D match to TRBD1 (6 bases). The CDR3 has 12 residues. Germline CDR1 reads DFQATT; CDR2 reads SNEGSKA (reference sequence). The V end was cut by 7 bases, the J end by 6 bases, with 15 bases between. The CDR3: CSVPTGHNGYTF. The CDR3 DNA sequence: TGCAGTGTTCCGACAGGCCATAATGGCTACACCTTC.

This rearrangement joins TRBV20-1 to TRBJ1-2; D remains ambiguous. V shed 0 bases and J shed 4 bases, with 6 bases lying between them. Germline CDR1 is DFQATT and CDR2 is SNEGSKA (reference sequence). This CDR3 comprises 12 residues. The CDR3 loop reads CSARDYPYGYTF. The CDR3 nucleotides read TGCAGTGCTAGAGATTACCCCTATGGCTACACCTTC.

The chain recombines TRBV2 with TRBJ2-7; a possible D gene is TRBD2 (5 bases). The CDR3 is 11 amino acids. The germline gives CDR1 SNHLY, CDR2 FYNNEI. V lost 11 bases to trimming and J lost 4 bases, with 12 bases between them. The CDR3 loop is CARGGTYEQYF. The CDR3 DNA follows: TGTGCCCGCGGAGGCACGTACGAGCAGTACTTC. The full variable domain, rest sourced from reference TRBV2 and TRBJ2-7, is EPEVTQTPSHQVTQMGQEVILRCVPISNHLYFYWYRQILGQKVEFLVSFYNNEISEKSEIFDDQFSVERPDGSNFTLKIRSTKLEDSAMYFCARGGTYEQYFGPGTRLTVT.

The chain employs TRBV20-1 and TRBJ2-1; 7 nucleotides line up with TRBD2. CDR1 is DFQATT, CDR2 SNEGSKA, per germline (reference sequence). Trimming removed 3 bases from V and 3 bases from J; junction bases left unmatched: 8. The CDR3 is made up of 15 amino acids. The CDR3 region has the DNA TGCAGTGCTAGGCGACTAGCTGAAGTCTACAATGAGCAGTTCTTC. Its translation is CSARRLAEVYNEQFF.

The chain combines TRBV27 with TRBJ1-1; D is ambiguous. Germline V lookup: CDR1 MNHEY, CDR2 SMNVEV (reference sequence). The CDR3 consists of 14 residues. The V gene lost 4 bases and the J gene lost 1 base, with 10 bases spanning the gap. This chain's CDR3 is CASSSLGWNTEAFF. CDR3 in DNA: TGTGCCAGCAGTTCCCTGGGATGGAACACTGAAGCTTTCTTT.

This rearrangement joins TRBV20-1 to TRBJ1-5; the match to TRBD1 covers 7 bases. V was pared by 5 bases and J by 4 bases, with 2 bases of the junction left unmatched. Germline CDR1 is DFQATT and CDR2 is SNEGSKA (reference sequence). The length of the CDR3 is 12 residues. CDR3 nucleotides: TGCAGTGCTCGACAGGGAAATCAGCCCCAGCATTTT. This translates into CSARQGNQPQHF.

This clonotype was seen a few times. V and J are TRBV3-1 and TRBJ2-3; D is unresolved. The V and J ends lost 3 bases and 1 base respectively, with 5 bases between them. Germline CDR1 LGHDT, CDR2 YNNKEL (reference sequence). The CDR3 loop spans 13 amino acids. CDR3 nucleotide sequence: TGTGCCAGCAGCCAGGACCGCACAGATACGCAGTATTTT. It specifies CASSQDRTDTQYF.

The J gene is TRBJ1-1, the V gene TRBV20-1, with D perhaps matching TRBD1 (6 bases). The V and J ends lost 6 bases and 1 base respectively, with 21 bases between them. This CDR3 region has 16 residues. The V gene's germline CDR1 is DFQATT and CDR2 SNEGSKA (reference sequence). The CDR3 DNA sequence: TGCAGTGCCCGAGATAGCCAGGGGTATGGGAACACTGAAGCTTTCTTT. It translates to CSARDSQGYGNTEAFF.

This clonotype occurred a few times. The chain recombines TRBV2 with TRBJ2-7, with D hard to call. This CDR3 spans 14 amino acids. Germline CDR1 reads SNHLY; CDR2 reads FYNNEI. The V and J ends lost 6 bases and 3 bases respectively, with 15 bases between them. In DNA form, the CDR3 reads TGTGCCAGCAGAGAAACTTATCAGAGCTACGAGCAGTACTTC. Its translation is CASRETYQSYEQYF.

The chain joins TRBV5-1 to TRBJ1-1; 9 nucleotides line up with TRBD1. Germline CDR1 is SGHRS and CDR2 is YFSETQ. The CDR3 length is 14 residues. Trimming cost V 4 bases and J 5 bases; bases outside gene matches: 6. The chain's CDR3 is CASSMGQGVTEAFF. CDR3 coding DNA: TGCGCCAGCAGCATGGGACAGGGCGTTACTGAAGCTTTCTTT. Together with reference TRBV5-1 and TRBJ1-1, the CDR3 gives the full variable domain: KAGVTQTPRYLIKTRGQQVTLSCSPISGHRSVSWYQQTPGQGLQFLFEYFSETQRNKGNFPGRFSGRQFSNSRSEMNVSTLELGDSALYLCASSMGQGVTEAFFGQGTRLTVV.

The chain combines TRBV7-8 with TRBJ2-1, with 16 bases matching TRBD2. In germline, CDR1 is SGHVS, CDR2 FQNEAQ. The V segment lost 3 bases and the J segment 6 bases; nucleotides outside the gene matches: 2. The CDR3 has 16 residues. CDR3 region: CASSLGLAGGTNEQFF. The CDR3 DNA sequence: TGTGCCAGCAGCTTGGGACTAGCGGGAGGGACCAATGAGCAGTTCTTC.

The V call is TRBV12-3 or TRBV12-4, the J call TRBJ2-3; D perhaps matches TRBD1 (6 bases). V was cut by 7 bases and J by 5 bases, with 16 bases left in between. The length of the CDR3 is 14 residues. The CDR3 DNA is TGTGCCAGCAATGGGGGCCTTTGCTTAGATACGCAGTATTTT. This translates into CASNGGLCLDTQYF.

There are a few counts of this clonotype. The rearrangement uses TRBV7-9 and TRBJ2-5; D is uncertain. This CDR3 has 13 amino acids. Germline V gene data show CDR1 as SEHNR and CDR2 as FQNEAQ (reference sequence). V was pared by 4 bases and J by 5 bases, with 11 bases between. The CDR3 bases are TGTGCCAGCAGCTCGACATCCTCGGAGACCCAGTACTTC. This codes for CASSSTSSETQYF. Complete variable domain (other parts from reference TRBV7-9 and TRBJ2-5): DTGVSQNPRHKITKRGQNVTFRCDPISEHNRLYWYRQTLGQGPEFLTYFQNEAQLEKSRLLSDRFSAERPKGSFSTLEIQRTEQGDSAMYLCASSSTSSETQYFGPGTRLLVL.

The chain is built from TRBV3-1 and TRBJ2-5; D gene unclear. The germline V gene encodes CDR1 LGHDT and CDR2 YNNKEL (reference sequence). The CDR3 length is 13 residues. Trimming took off 3 bases at V and 5 bases at J, with 10 bases between the two ends. For the CDR3, the DNA is TGTGCCAGCAGCCAGGGTACAAGGGAGACCCAGTACTTC. Its translation is CASSQGTRETQYF.

A few counts support this clonotype. The chain uses TRBV3-1 and TRBJ2-5, with 11 bases fitting TRBD2. The CDR3 totals 16 residues. The germline CDR1 and CDR2 sequences are LGHDT and YNNKEL (reference sequence). The J segment lost 3 bases and the V segment lost 4 bases, leaving 7 bases of the junction unmatched. The CDR3 DNA is TGTGCCAGCAGCCTCGGGACTAGCGGACGTGAAGAGACCCAGTACTTC. Translated: CASSLGTSGREETQYF.

This clonotype was detected a few times. J is TRBJ2-7 and V is TRBV7-9; D is undetermined. V was cut by 2 bases and J by 5 bases, with 4 bases left in between. There are 11 residues in the CDR3. Germline loops: CDR1 SEHNR, CDR2 FQNEAQ (reference sequence). The CDR3 region has the DNA TGTGCCAGCAGCTTAACTAACGAGCAGTACTTC. Its protein is CASSLTNEQYF.

This chain links TRBV6-6 with TRBJ1-1; the D is unclear. Trimming took 7 bases from V and 11 from J, leaving 20 bases between them. The germline V gene has CDR1 MNHNY and CDR2 SVGAGI (reference sequence). This CDR3 spans 13 amino acids. CDR3 DNA sequence: TGTGCCAGCACTCAACCCCATGGTGTTGGGGCTTTCTTT. It encodes CASTQPHGVGAFF.

This clonotype was picked up many times. V is TRBV27 and J is TRBJ2-1; D possibly corresponds to TRBD2 (6 bases). The germline CDR1 and CDR2 sequences are MNHEY and SMNVEV (reference sequence). There are 16 residues in the CDR3. Deletions cut 7 bases from V and 0 bases from J, with 16 bases between. CDR3: CASKPIAAVSYNEQFF. CDR3 DNA: TGTGCCAGCAAACCTATAGCGGCAGTCTCCTACAATGAGCAGTTCTTC.

This clonotype was observed a few times. V and J are TRBV6-5 and TRBJ1-1; 8 bases match TRBD1. V trimming: 0 bases; J trimming: 2 bases; junction bases outside the gene matches: 2. This CDR3 region has 15 residues. Germline loops: CDR1 MNHEY, CDR2 SVGAGI. The DNA of the CDR3 is TGTGCCAGCAGTTACTCGCAGGGGGCAAACACTGAAGCTTTCTTT. It specifies CASSYSQGANTEAFF.